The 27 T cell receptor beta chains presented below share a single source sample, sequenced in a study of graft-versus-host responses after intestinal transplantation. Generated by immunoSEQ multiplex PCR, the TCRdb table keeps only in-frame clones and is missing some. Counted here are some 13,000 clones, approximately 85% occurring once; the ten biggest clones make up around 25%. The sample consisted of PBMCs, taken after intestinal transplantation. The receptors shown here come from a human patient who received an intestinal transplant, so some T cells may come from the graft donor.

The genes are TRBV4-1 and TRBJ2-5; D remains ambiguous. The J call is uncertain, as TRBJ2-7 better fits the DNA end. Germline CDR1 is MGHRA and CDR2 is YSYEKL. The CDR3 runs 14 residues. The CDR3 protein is CASSQTQNSYEQYF. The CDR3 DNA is TGCGCCAGCAGCCAAACACAAAACTCCTACGAGCAGTACTTC.

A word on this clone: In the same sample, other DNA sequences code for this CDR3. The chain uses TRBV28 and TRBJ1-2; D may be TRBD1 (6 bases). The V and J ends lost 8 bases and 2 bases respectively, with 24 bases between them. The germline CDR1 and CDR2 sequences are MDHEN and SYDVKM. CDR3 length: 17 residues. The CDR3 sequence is CASRGAVRGTLNYGYTF. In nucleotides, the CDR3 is TGTGCCAGCCGGGGGGCGGTGCGGGGGACTCTAAACTATGGCTACACCTTC.

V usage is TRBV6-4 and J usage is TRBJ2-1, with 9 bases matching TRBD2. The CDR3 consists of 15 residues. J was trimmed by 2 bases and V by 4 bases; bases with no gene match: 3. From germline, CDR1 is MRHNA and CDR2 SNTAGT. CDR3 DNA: TGTGCCAGCAGTGCGCGGGAGGGCCCCTACAATGAGCAGTTCTTC. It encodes CASSAREGPYNEQFF.

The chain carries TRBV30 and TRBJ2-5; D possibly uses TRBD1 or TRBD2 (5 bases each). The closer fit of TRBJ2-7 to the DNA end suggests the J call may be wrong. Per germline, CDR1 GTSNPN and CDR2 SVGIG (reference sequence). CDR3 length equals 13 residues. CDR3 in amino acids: CAWNRGYRDEQYF. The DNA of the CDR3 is TGTGCCTGGAATCGGGGCTACCGTGACGAGCAGTACTTC.

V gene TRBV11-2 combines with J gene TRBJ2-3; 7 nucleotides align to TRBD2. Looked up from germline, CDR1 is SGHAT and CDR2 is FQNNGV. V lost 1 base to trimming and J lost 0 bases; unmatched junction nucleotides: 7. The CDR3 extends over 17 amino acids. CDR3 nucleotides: TGTGCCAGCAGCTTAGGGGAGGGAGTGGCTAGCACAGATACGCAGTATTTT. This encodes CASSLGEGVASTDTQYF.

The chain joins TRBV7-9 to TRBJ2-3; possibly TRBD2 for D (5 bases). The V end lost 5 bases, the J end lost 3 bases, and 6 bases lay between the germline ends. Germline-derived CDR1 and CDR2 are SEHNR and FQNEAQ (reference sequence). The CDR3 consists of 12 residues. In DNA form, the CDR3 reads TGTGCCAGCAGCCGGGATACAGATACGCAGTATTTT. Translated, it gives CASSRDTDTQYF. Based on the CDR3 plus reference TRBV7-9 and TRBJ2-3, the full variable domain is DTGVSQNPRHKITKRGQNVTFRCDPISEHNRLYWYRQTLGQGPEFLTYFQNEAQLEKSRLLSDRFSAERPKGSFSTLEIQRTEQGDSAMYLCASSRDTDTQYFGPGTRLTVL.

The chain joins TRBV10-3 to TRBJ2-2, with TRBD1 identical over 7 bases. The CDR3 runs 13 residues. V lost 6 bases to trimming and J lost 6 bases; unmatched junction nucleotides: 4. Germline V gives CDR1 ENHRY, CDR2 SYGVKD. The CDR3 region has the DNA TGTGCCATCAGAGGGGGCTGGGCCGGGGAGCTGTTTTTT. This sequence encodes CAIRGGWAGELFF.

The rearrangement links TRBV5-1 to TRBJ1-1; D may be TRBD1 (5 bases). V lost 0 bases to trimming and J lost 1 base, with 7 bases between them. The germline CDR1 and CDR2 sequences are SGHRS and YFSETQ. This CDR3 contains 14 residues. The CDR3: CASSLGRGNTEAFF. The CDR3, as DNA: TGCGCCAGCAGCTTGGGAAGGGGGAACACTGAAGCTTTCTTT.

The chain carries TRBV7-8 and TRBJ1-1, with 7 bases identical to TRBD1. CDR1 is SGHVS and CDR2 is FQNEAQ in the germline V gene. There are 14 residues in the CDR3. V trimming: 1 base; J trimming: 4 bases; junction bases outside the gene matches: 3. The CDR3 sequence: CASSLGDRRTEAFF. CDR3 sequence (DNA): TGTGCCAGCAGCTTAGGGGACAGACGCACTGAAGCTTTCTTT.

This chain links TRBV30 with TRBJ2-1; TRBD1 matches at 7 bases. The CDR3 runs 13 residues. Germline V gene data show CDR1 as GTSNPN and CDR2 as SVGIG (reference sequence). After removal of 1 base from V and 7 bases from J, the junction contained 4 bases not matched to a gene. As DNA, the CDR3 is TGTGCCTGGAGTGCCAGGGGGTTTAATGAGCAGTTCTTC. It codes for CAWSARGFNEQFF.

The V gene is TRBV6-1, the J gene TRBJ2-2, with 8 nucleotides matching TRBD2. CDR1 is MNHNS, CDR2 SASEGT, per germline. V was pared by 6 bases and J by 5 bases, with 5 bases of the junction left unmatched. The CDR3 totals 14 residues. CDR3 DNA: TGTGCCAGCAGGGGACTAGGTGGGACCGGGGAGCTGTTTTTT. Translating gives CASRGLGGTGELFF.

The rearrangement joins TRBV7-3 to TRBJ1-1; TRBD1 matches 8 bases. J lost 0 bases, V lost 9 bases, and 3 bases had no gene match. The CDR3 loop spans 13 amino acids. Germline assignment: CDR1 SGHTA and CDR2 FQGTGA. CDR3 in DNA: TGTGCCAGAGACAGGGGCCTGAACACTGAAGCTTTCTTT. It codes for CARDRGLNTEAFF.

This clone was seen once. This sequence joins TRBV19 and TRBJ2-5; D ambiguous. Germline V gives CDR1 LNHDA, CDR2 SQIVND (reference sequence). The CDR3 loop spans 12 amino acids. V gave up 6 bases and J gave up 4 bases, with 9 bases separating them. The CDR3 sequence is CASSKDLETQYF. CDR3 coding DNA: TGTGCCAGTAGCAAGGACCTAGAGACCCAGTACTTC. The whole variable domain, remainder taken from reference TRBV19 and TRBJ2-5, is DGGITQSPKYLFRKEGQNVTLSCEQNLNHDAMYWYRQDPGQGLRLIYYSQIVNDFQKGDIAEGYSVSREKKESFPLTVTSAQKNPTAFYLCASSKDLETQYFGPGTRLLVL.

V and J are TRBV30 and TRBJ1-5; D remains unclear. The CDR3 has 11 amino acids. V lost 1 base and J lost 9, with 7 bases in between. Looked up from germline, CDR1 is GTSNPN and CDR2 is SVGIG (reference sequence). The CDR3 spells CAWSESGPQHF. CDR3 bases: TGTGCCTGGAGTGAATCAGGGCCCCAGCATTTT. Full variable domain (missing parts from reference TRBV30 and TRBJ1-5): SQTIHQWPATLVQPVGSPLSLECTVEGTSNPNLYWYRQAAGRGLQLLFYSVGIGQISSEVPQNLSASRPQDRQFILSSKKLLLSDSGFYLCAWSESGPQHFGDGTRLSIL.

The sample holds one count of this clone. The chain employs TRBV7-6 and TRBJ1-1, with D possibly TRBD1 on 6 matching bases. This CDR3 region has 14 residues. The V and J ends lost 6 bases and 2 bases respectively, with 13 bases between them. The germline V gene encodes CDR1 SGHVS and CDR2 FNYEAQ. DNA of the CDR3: TGTGCCAGCAGGAGGACAGAGGGAAACACTGAAGCTTTCTTT. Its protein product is CASRRTEGNTEAFF. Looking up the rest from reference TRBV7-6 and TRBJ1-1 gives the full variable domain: GAGVSQSPRYKVTKRGQDVALRCDPISGHVSLYWYRQALGQGPEFLTYFNYEAQQDKSGLPNDRFSAERPEGSISTLTIQRTEQRDSAMYRCASRRTEGNTEAFFGQGTRLTVV.

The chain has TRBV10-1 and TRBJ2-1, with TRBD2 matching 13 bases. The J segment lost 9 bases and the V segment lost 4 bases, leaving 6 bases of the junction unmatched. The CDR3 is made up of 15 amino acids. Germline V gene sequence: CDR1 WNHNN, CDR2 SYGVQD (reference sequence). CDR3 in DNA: TGCGCCAGCAGTGCCACTAGCGGGAGGGCCGGTGAGCAGTTCTTC. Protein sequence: CASSATSGRAGEQFF.

CDR3 in amino acids: CASSQDQSPGNTIYF. The CDR3 DNA is TGCGCCAGCAGCCAAGATCAAAGCCCCGGAAACACCATATATTTT. This chain connects TRBV4-1 to TRBJ1-3; D remains unclear. Per the germline V gene, CDR1 is MGHRA and CDR2 is YSYEKL. The V and J ends lost 0 bases and 4 bases respectively, with 10 bases between them. The CDR3 spans 15 residues.

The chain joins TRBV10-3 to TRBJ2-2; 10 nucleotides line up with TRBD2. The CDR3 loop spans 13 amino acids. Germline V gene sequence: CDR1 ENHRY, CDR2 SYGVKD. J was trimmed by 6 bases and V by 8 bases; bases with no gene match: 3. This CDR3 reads CAIGGTSAGELFF. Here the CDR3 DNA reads TGTGCCATCGGGGGGACTAGCGCCGGGGAGCTGTTTTTT.

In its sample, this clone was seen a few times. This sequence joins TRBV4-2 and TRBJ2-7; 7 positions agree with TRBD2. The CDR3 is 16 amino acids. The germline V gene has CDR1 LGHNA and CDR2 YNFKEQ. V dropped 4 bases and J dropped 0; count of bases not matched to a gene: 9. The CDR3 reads CASSLQTSRSSYEQYF. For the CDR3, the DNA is TGTGCCAGCAGCCTACAGACTAGCCGGAGCTCCTACGAGCAGTACTTC.

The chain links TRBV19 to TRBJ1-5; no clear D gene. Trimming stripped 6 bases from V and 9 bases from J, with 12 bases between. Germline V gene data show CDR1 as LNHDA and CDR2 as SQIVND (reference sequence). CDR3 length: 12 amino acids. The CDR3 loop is CASRVGLSPQHF. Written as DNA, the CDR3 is TGTGCCAGTAGGGTAGGACTCTCGCCCCAGCATTTT. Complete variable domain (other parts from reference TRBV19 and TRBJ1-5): DGGITQSPKYLFRKEGQNVTLSCEQNLNHDAMYWYRQDPGQGLRLIYYSQIVNDFQKGDIAEGYSVSREKKESFPLTVTSAQKNPTAFYLCASRVGLSPQHFGDGTRLSIL.

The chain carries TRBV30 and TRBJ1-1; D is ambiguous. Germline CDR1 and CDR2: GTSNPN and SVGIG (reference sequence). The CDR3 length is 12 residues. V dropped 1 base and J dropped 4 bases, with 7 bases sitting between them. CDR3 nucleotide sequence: TGTGCCTGGAGTGCCGAGTTCACTGAAGCTTTCTTT. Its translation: CAWSAEFTEAFF.

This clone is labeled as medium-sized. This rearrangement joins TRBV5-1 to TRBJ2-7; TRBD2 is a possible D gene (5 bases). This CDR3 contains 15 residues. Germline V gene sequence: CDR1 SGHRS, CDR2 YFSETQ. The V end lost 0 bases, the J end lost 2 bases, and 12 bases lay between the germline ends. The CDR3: CASSLGHRDTYEQYF. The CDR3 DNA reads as TGCGCCAGCAGCTTGGGACACCGGGATACCTACGAGCAGTACTTC.

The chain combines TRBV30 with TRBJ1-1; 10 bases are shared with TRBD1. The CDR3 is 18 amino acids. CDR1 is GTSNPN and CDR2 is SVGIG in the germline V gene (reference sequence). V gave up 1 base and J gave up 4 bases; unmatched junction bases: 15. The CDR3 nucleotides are TGTGCCTGGAGTGGGAGGGACAGGGGTCCCCACCGGGGCACTGAAGCTTTCTTT. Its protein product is CAWSGRDRGPHRGTEAFF.

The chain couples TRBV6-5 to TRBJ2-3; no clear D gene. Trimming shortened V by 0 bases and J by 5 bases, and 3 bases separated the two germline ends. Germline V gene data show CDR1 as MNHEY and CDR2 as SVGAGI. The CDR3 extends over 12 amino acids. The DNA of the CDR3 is TGTGCCAGCAGTTACTCACAAGATACGCAGTATTTT. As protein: CASSYSQDTQYF.

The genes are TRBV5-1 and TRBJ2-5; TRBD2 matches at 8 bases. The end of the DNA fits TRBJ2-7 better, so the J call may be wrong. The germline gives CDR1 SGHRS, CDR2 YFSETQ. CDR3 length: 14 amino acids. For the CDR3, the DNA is TGCGCCAGCAGCTACCTAGCGGGTCCCTACGAGCAGTACTTC. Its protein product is CASSYLAGPYEQYF.

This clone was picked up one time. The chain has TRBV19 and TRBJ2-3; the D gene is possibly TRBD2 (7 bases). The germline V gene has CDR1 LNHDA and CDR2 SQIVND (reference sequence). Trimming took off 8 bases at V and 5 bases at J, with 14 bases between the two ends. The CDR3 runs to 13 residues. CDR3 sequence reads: CASGRGGIDTQYF. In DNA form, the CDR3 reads TGTGCCAGTGGGAGGGGGGGGATAGATACGCAGTATTTT.

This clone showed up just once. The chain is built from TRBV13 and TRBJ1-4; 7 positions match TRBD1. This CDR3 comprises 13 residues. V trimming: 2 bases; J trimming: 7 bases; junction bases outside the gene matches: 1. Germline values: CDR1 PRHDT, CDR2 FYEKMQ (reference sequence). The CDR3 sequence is CASSLRGLEKLFF. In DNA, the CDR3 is TGTGCCAGCAGCTTAAGGGGGCTTGAAAAACTGTTTTTT.